These T cell receptor beta chains were read from a single sample in a study of identical twins. TCRdb recomputed calls from the 5' RACE reads with MiXCR, one row per CDR3 protein. The sample contains about 530,000 distinct CDR3 sequences, 20% to 25% of which appear only once. The sample was also linked to a second study, of yellow fever vaccine responses in identical twins.

Input material: CD4+ T cells sorted from blood. These receptors all stem from a woman younger than 30 in good health. Each CDR3 is given with its conserved first and last residue. Each record gives: J gene, V gene, D gene, clone size, CDR3 protein, CDR3 DNA. The D gene is left open where the match is weak. Expanded clones get a size class; other rows say once, few or many, or leave the size out.

j_call: TRBJ2-6
v_call: TRBV5-1
d_call: TRBD1
clone_size: many
cdr3_aa: CASSFNDRGRLGANVLTF
cdr3_nt: TGCGCCAGCAGCTTTAACGACAGGGGGCGTCTCGGGGCCAACGTCCTGACTTTC

j_call: TRBJ2-3
v_call: TRBV6-1
d_call: NA
clone_size: few
cdr3_aa: CASSASTAPDTQYF
cdr3_nt: TGTGCCAGCAGTGCTTCGACAGCCCCAGATACGCAGTATTTT

j_call: TRBJ1-1
v_call: TRBV7-8
d_call: NA
clone_size: NA
cdr3_aa: CASSLGQTMNTEAFF
cdr3_nt: TGTGCCAGCAGCTTAGGACAGACTATGAACACTGAAGCTTTCTTT

j_call: TRBJ2-7
v_call: TRBV4-1
d_call: TRBD2
clone_size: NA
cdr3_aa: CASSQLSGRLSYEQYF
cdr3_nt: TGCGCCAGCAGCCAACTTAGCGGGAGGCTCTCCTACGAGCAGTACTTC

j_call: TRBJ2-7
v_call: TRBV28
d_call: TRBD1
clone_size: few
cdr3_aa: CASSNAGQGTYEQYF
cdr3_nt: TGTGCCAGCAGCAACGCGGGACAGGGCACCTACGAGCAGTACTTC

j_call: TRBJ2-2
v_call: TRBV15
d_call: NA
clone_size: NA
cdr3_aa: CATSRDMVGRQGIGELFF
cdr3_nt: TGTGCCACCAGCAGAGATATGGTTGGGAGGCAGGGAATCGGGGAGCTGTTTTTT

j_call: TRBJ2-1
v_call: TRBV3-1
d_call: TRBD1
clone_size: NA
cdr3_aa: CASRPGTGDKQQFF
cdr3_nt: TGTGCCAGCAGACCCGGGACAGGGGATAAACAGCAGTTCTTC

j_call: TRBJ2-7
v_call: TRBV5-6
d_call: TRBD2
clone_size: many
cdr3_aa: CASSLISSGSHEQYF
cdr3_nt: TGTGCCAGCAGCTTGATCTCTAGCGGGTCTCACGAGCAGTACTTC

j_call: TRBJ2-2
v_call: TRBV14
d_call: TRBD2
clone_size: NA
cdr3_aa: CASSQAGGHTGELFF
cdr3_nt: TGTGCCAGCAGCCAGGCGGGGGGACACACCGGGGAGCTGTTTTTT

j_call: TRBJ2-7
v_call: TRBV27
d_call: NA
clone_size: many
cdr3_aa: CASKGVGSYEQYF
cdr3_nt: TGTGCCAGCAAGGGTGTTGGATCCTACGAGCAGTACTTC

j_call: TRBJ2-3
v_call: TRBV27
d_call: NA
clone_size: NA
cdr3_aa: CASSGPRGSTDTQYF
cdr3_nt: TGTGCCAGCAGTGGCCCCAGGGGTAGCACAGATACGCAGTATTTT

j_call: TRBJ2-6
v_call: TRBV6-1
d_call: NA
clone_size: NA
cdr3_aa: CASRTYAGFGANVLTF
cdr3_nt: TGTGCCAGCAGAACATACGCAGGGTTCGGGGCCAACGTCCTGACTTTC

j_call: TRBJ2-7
v_call: TRBV2
d_call: NA
clone_size: NA
cdr3_aa: CANILSSAQGSYEQYF
cdr3_nt: TGTGCCAACATTTTGAGCTCGGCGCAGGGCTCCTACGAGCAGTACTTC

j_call: TRBJ2-1
v_call: TRBV6-1
d_call: NA
clone_size: NA
cdr3_aa: CASSESPQSNEQFF
cdr3_nt: TGTGCCAGCAGTGAAAGCCCCCAGAGCAATGAGCAGTTCTTC

j_call: TRBJ2-7
v_call: TRBV5-1
d_call: NA
clone_size: few
cdr3_aa: CASSLWSGSYEQYF
cdr3_nt: TGCGCCAGCAGCTTGTGGAGCGGGTCCTACGAGCAGTACTTC

j_call: TRBJ2-3
v_call: TRBV7-6
d_call: NA
clone_size: NA
cdr3_aa: CASTSGAGADTQYF
cdr3_nt: TGTGCCAGCACGTCCGGGGCTGGGGCAGATACGCAGTATTTT

j_call: TRBJ1-6
v_call: TRBV6-5
d_call: NA
clone_size: NA
cdr3_aa: CASSYSIVGGSNSPLHF
cdr3_nt: TGTGCCAGCAGTTACTCGATTGTTGGGGGAAGTAATTCACCCCTCCACTTT

j_call: TRBJ2-1
v_call: TRBV11-2
d_call: TRBD2
clone_size: few
cdr3_aa: CASTPLANEQFF
cdr3_nt: TGTGCCAGCACCCCACTAGCGAACGAGCAGTTCTTC

j_call: TRBJ2-2
v_call: TRBV5-1
d_call: TRBD1
clone_size: NA
cdr3_aa: CASSLETGLTNTGELFF
cdr3_nt: TGCGCCAGCAGCTTGGAGACAGGGCTCACGAACACCGGGGAGCTGTTTTTT

j_call: TRBJ1-2
v_call: TRBV3-1
d_call: NA
clone_size: NA
cdr3_aa: CASSQDRKSPAGYTF
cdr3_nt: TGTGCCAGCAGCCAAGATCGCAAGTCTCCGGCTGGCTACACCTTC

j_call: TRBJ2-1
v_call: TRBV14
d_call: TRBD1
clone_size: NA
cdr3_aa: CASSHLGDRVSLYNEQFF
cdr3_nt: TGTGCCAGCAGCCACCTTGGGGACAGGGTATCCCTCTACAATGAGCAGTTCTTC

j_call: TRBJ1-1
v_call: TRBV6-1
d_call: NA
clone_size: NA
cdr3_aa: CASSEPSWAPEAFF
cdr3_nt: TGTGCCAGCAGTGAACCTTCTTGGGCCCCCGAAGCTTTCTTT

j_call: TRBJ2-3
v_call: TRBV19
d_call: NA
clone_size: NA
cdr3_aa: CASSINRAGPTDTQYF
cdr3_nt: TGTGCCAGTAGTATCAACCGGGCGGGACCCACAGATACGCAGTATTTT

j_call: TRBJ1-1
v_call: TRBV5-1
d_call: NA
clone_size: few
cdr3_aa: CASSPGTRYTEAFF
cdr3_nt: TGCGCCAGCAGCCCGGGAACCAGGTACACTGAAGCTTTCTTT

j_call: TRBJ2-7
v_call: TRBV20-1
d_call: NA
clone_size: few
cdr3_aa: CSARPRAKTYEQYF
cdr3_nt: TGCAGTGCTAGACCCAGGGCCAAAACCTACGAGCAGTACTTC

j_call: TRBJ2-7
v_call: TRBV20-1
d_call: TRBD2
clone_size: few
cdr3_aa: CSAFSSGTAPYEQYF
cdr3_nt: TGCAGTGCTTTTTCTAGCGGGACGGCCCCCTACGAGCAGTACTTC

j_call: TRBJ2-2
v_call: TRBV27
d_call: NA
clone_size: few
cdr3_aa: CASSLAGLTTGELFF
cdr3_nt: TGTGCCAGCAGTTTAGCGGGTCTAACGACCGGGGAGCTGTTTTTT

j_call: TRBJ2-1
v_call: TRBV28
d_call: NA
clone_size: NA
cdr3_aa: CASSLPAPAEQFF
cdr3_nt: TGTGCCAGCAGTTTGCCGGCCCCGGCGGAGCAGTTCTTC

j_call: TRBJ2-1
v_call: TRBV3-1
d_call: TRBD2
clone_size: NA
cdr3_aa: CASSQGLAGGSEQFF
cdr3_nt: TGTGCCAGCAGCCAAGGACTAGCGGGAGGTAGTGAGCAGTTCTTC

j_call: TRBJ2-7
v_call: TRBV5-1
d_call: NA
clone_size: few
cdr3_aa: CASSARGNSYEQYF
cdr3_nt: TGCGCCAGCAGCGCCCGGGGGAATTCCTACGAGCAGTACTTC

j_call: TRBJ2-5
v_call: TRBV18
d_call: TRBD1
clone_size: NA
cdr3_aa: CASSPLGQQETQYF
cdr3_nt: TGTGCCAGCTCACCACTGGGACAGCAAGAGACCCAGTACTTC

j_call: TRBJ2-7
v_call: TRBV12-3/TRBV12-4
d_call: TRBD2
clone_size: NA
cdr3_aa: CASSFWREGGYEQYF
cdr3_nt: TGTGCCAGCAGTTTTTGGCGGGAGGGCGGGTACGAGCAGTACTTC

j_call: TRBJ2-2
v_call: TRBV6-5
d_call: NA
clone_size: few
cdr3_aa: CASSYRYGELFF
cdr3_nt: TGTGCCAGCAGTTACAGATACGGGGAGCTGTTTTTT

j_call: TRBJ1-5
v_call: TRBV6-6
d_call: TRBD1
clone_size: few
cdr3_aa: CASSSRDRGLQPQHF
cdr3_nt: TGTGCCAGCAGCTCTCGGGACAGGGGGCTTCAGCCCCAGCATTTT

j_call: TRBJ2-3
v_call: TRBV12-3/TRBV12-4
d_call: NA
clone_size: NA
cdr3_aa: CASSLEWHSTDTQYF
cdr3_nt: TGTGCCAGCAGTCTAGAGTGGCATAGCACAGATACGCAGTATTTT

j_call: TRBJ2-2
v_call: TRBV18
d_call: NA
clone_size: NA
cdr3_aa: CASSPMGSVNTGELFF
cdr3_nt: TGTGCCAGCTCACCAATGGGGAGCGTTAACACCGGGGAGCTGTTTTTT

j_call: TRBJ2-1
v_call: TRBV20-1
d_call: TRBD2
clone_size: few
cdr3_aa: CSASGLAGTDVFQQFF
cdr3_nt: TGCAGTGCCTCCGGACTAGCGGGAACGGATGTCTTCCAGCAGTTCTTC

j_call: TRBJ1-4
v_call: TRBV10-3
d_call: NA
clone_size: few
cdr3_aa: CAIRQGEKLFF
cdr3_nt: TGTGCCATCCGTCAGGGCGAAAAACTGTTTTTT